These 17 T cell receptor beta chains share one sample of origin, sequenced in a study of shared clonotypes between healthy human individuals. The protocol was immunoSEQ multiplex PCR, while the TCRdb copy is restricted to in-frame clones and leaves out a portion. The sample yields more than 1,200,000 clones, just under 99% seen once. Sequenced material: naive CD4+ T cells sorted from blood. This sample's subset: CD45RA+ positively selected. Source of these receptors: a man under 40 in good health.

The rearrangement joins TRBV7-6 to TRBJ1-5; possibly TRBD1 for D (6 bases). Germline CDR1 and CDR2: SGHVS and FNYEAQ. The V end lost 0 bases, the J end lost 7 bases, and 7 bases lay between the germline ends. CDR3 length: 13 residues. DNA for the CDR3: TGTGCCAGCAGCTTAGCGGGGGCCCAGCCCCAGCATTTT. It encodes CASSLAGAQPQHF.

The chain links TRBV5-1 to TRBJ2-5; D might be TRBD1 or TRBD2, each matching 5 bases. This CDR3 contains 15 residues. The germline V gene encodes CDR1 SGHRS and CDR2 YFSETQ. V was trimmed by 0 bases and J by 1 base, leaving 10 bases between them. CDR3 coding DNA: TGCGCCAGCAGCTTGGGGGGACCGACCCAAGAGACCCAGTACTTC. It yields the protein CASSLGGPTQETQYF.

This clone was detected only once. Other nucleotide sequences in the sample specify the same CDR3. The chain combines TRBV5-1 with TRBJ2-5; D is unresolved. Germline loops: CDR1 SGHRS, CDR2 YFSETQ. The V and J ends lost 0 bases and 3 bases respectively, with 6 bases between them. CDR3 size: 13 residues. The CDR3 region is CASSLVGEETQYF. Here the CDR3 DNA reads TGCGCCAGCAGCTTGGTTGGGGAAGAGACCCAGTACTTC. Full variable domain (missing parts from reference TRBV5-1 and TRBJ2-5): KAGVTQTPRYLIKTRGQQVTLSCSPISGHRSVSWYQQTPGQGLQFLFEYFSETQRNKGNFPGRFSGRQFSNSRSEMNVSTLELGDSALYLCASSLVGEETQYFGPGTRLLVL.

The chain links TRBV13 to TRBJ2-2; weak D call: TRBD2 (5 bases). V dropped 6 bases and J dropped 2 bases, with 10 bases sitting between them. Germline loops: CDR1 PRHDT, CDR2 FYEKMQ (reference sequence). The CDR3 totals 14 residues. CDR3 loop: CASSRRLNTGELFF. CDR3 nucleotides: TGTGCCAGCAGTCGGAGACTAAACACCGGGGAGCTGTTTTTT. The entire variable domain, with the rest obtained from reference TRBV13 and TRBJ2-2, is as follows: AAGVIQSPRHLIKEKRETATLKCYPIPRHDTVYWYQQGPGQDPQFLISFYEKMQSDKGSIPDRFSAQQFSDYHSELNMSSLELGDSALYFCASSRRLNTGELFFGEGSRLTVL.

The J gene is TRBJ2-5, the V gene TRBV20-1; D is unresolved. V was cut by 2 bases and J by 5 bases, with 3 bases left in between. Per the germline V gene, CDR1 is DFQATT and CDR2 is SNEGSKA (reference sequence). This CDR3 contains 10 residues. CDR3 DNA sequence: TGCAGTGCTAGATACGAGACCCAGTACTTC. Translated: CSARYETQYF.

The rearrangement links TRBV28 to TRBJ1-3; no clear D. CDR3 length: 14 amino acids. The germline V gene has CDR1 MDHEN and CDR2 SYDVKM. The V gene lost 3 bases and the J gene lost 2 bases, with 8 bases spanning the gap. The CDR3 region is CASSLAGPGNTIYF. The CDR3, as DNA: TGTGCCAGCAGTTTGGCAGGACCTGGAAACACCATATATTTT. Full variable domain (missing parts from reference TRBV28 and TRBJ1-3): DVKVTQSSRYLVKRTGEKVFLECVQDMDHENMFWYRQDPGLGLRLIYFSYDVKMKEKGDIPEGYSVSREKKERFSLILESASTNQTSMYLCASSLAGPGNTIYFGEGSWLTVV.

This rearrangement joins TRBV29-1 to TRBJ1-2, with D uncertain. V dropped 2 bases and J dropped 0 bases, with 4 bases sitting between them. The CDR3 loop spans 12 amino acids. CDR1 and CDR2 (germline): SQVTM, ANQGSEA. CDR3 nucleotide sequence: TGCAGCGTTGAATTTCCTAACTATGGCTACACCTTC. Translated: CSVEFPNYGYTF.

This sequence joins TRBV2 and TRBJ1-5; maybe TRBD1 (6 bases). Trimming took off 6 bases at V and 6 bases at J, with 12 bases between the two ends. Germline-derived CDR1 and CDR2 are SNHLY and FYNNEI. The CDR3 spans 13 residues. This CDR3 reads CASRQGLTQPQHF. DNA of the CDR3: TGTGCCAGCAGGCAGGGGTTAACTCAGCCCCAGCATTTT.

The V and J genes are TRBV5-1 and TRBJ2-7; 7 bases align to TRBD2. This CDR3 comprises 17 residues. Losses at the gene ends were 4 bases for V and 6 bases for J; bases not matched to a gene: 19. Germline assignment: CDR1 SGHRS and CDR2 YFSETQ. As DNA, the CDR3 is TGCGCCAGCAGCCCCTCCGGCAGCTGGGGGGGAAAGTTCGAGCAGTACTTC. It translates to CASSPSGSWGGKFEQYF.

The chain uses TRBV29-1 and TRBJ2-7; 11 bases align to TRBD2. Losses at the gene ends were 4 bases for V and 6 bases for J; bases not matched to a gene: 11. This CDR3 is 15 amino acids long. Germline loops: CDR1 SQVTM, CDR2 ANQGSEA. This CDR3 is CSVGGLAGGSGEQYF. Here the CDR3 DNA reads TGCAGCGTTGGGGGGCTAGCGGGAGGATCAGGCGAGCAGTACTTC.

The CDR3 sequence is CASSEGWLPEQYF. The CDR3 region has the DNA TGTGCCAGCAGTGAGGGTTGGCTCCCCGAGCAGTACTTC. The chain couples TRBV25-1 to TRBJ2-7; D ambiguous. The CDR3 is made up of 13 amino acids. Germline loops: CDR1 MGHDK, CDR2 SYGVNS. The V end lost 3 bases, the J end lost 6 bases, and 12 bases lay between the germline ends.

This chain connects TRBV27 to TRBJ2-5, with 9 nucleotides matching TRBD2. V lost 1 base and J lost 5; bases outside the gene matches: 11. This CDR3 has 17 amino acids. CDR1 is MNHEY, CDR2 SMNVEV, per germline (reference sequence). CDR3 amino acids: CASSLYGGGSGSETQYF. CDR3 in DNA: TGTGCCAGCAGTTTATATGGGGGGGGTAGCGGGAGCGAGACCCAGTACTTC.

Only one count was recorded for this clone. V gene TRBV10-2 combines with J gene TRBJ1-1, with D unclear. Germline CDR1 is WSHSY and CDR2 is SAAADI. There are 14 residues in the CDR3. Trimming left V 1 base short and J 1 base short, with 7 bases between. The CDR3 here is CASSELGQNTEAFF. The CDR3 DNA follows: TGCGCCAGCAGTGAGTTGGGCCAGAACACTGAAGCTTTCTTT.

The chain is built from TRBV10-3 and TRBJ2-2, with D possibly matching TRBD1 (5 bases). Trimming removed 6 bases from V and 0 bases from J, with 11 bases in between. The CDR3 consists of 15 residues. Per the germline V gene, CDR1 is ENHRY and CDR2 is SYGVKD. The CDR3 bases are TGTGCCATCAGCCAGGGCTCTTCGAACACCGGGGAGCTGTTTTTT. This codes for CAISQGSSNTGELFF.

This chain joins TRBV5-1 and TRBJ2-6; perhaps TRBD1 as D (6 bases). V was clipped by 2 bases and J by 4 bases, with 13 bases between them. This CDR3 spans 16 amino acids. Germline-derived CDR1 and CDR2 are SGHRS and YFSETQ. The CDR3 DNA follows: TGCGCCAGCAGCTTACAGGGTGGTTTAGGGGCCAACGTCCTGACTTTC. Protein sequence: CASSLQGGLGANVLTF.

As for this clone: Compared with germline, one end of the junction differs, possibly owing to a read error. The J gene is TRBJ1-2, the V gene TRBV10-3, with TRBD1 matching over 7 bases. The CDR3 loop spans 13 amino acids. Germline CDR1 is ENHRY and CDR2 is SYGVKD. CDR3 in amino acids: CAVSAGGDYGYTF. In DNA form, the CDR3 reads TGTGCCGTCAGTGCAGGGGGGGACTATGGCTACACCTTC.

The V and J genes are TRBV7-2 and TRBJ2-3; 9 bases align to TRBD2. Germline loops: CDR1 SGHTA, CDR2 FQGNSA. J lost 5 bases, V lost 5 bases, and 5 bases had no gene match. This CDR3 spans 14 amino acids. The CDR3 DNA reads as TGTGCCAGCAGCCCCCGACTAGCGGAAGATACGCAGTATTTT. Residues: CASSPRLAEDTQYF.